The 23 T cell receptor beta chains given below trace back to one sample, sequenced in a study of post-analysis software for immune sequencing data. No antigen has been assigned to these receptors. Each TCR beta cDNA library carried unique molecular identifiers. TCRdb fed the PCR reads into MiXCR, producing one record per CDR3 protein. The sample includes roughly 870,000 distinct CDR3 sequences, roughly 50% seen only once; the top ten take about 4.8%. Study-level findings and limits: Elevated frequency relative to controls characterized 4 or 5 TRBV segments in patients, TRBV5-6, TRBV5-1 and TRBV20-1 among them.

Input material: blood. The receptors come from a girl between 5 and 17 years old with multiple sclerosis.

For the CDR3, the DNA is TGTGCCAGCAGTTTTAAACAGTTTAGTAATTCACCCCTCCACTTT. It encodes CASSFKQFSNSPLHF. The chain is built from TRBV27 and TRBJ1-6; no firm D call. Trimming took off 3 bases at V and 6 bases at J, with 12 bases between the two ends. The CDR3 length is 15 residues. The germline V gene encodes CDR1 MNHEY and CDR2 SMNVEV (reference sequence).

This clonotype came up a few times. V gene TRBV7-2 combines with J gene TRBJ2-5; D is undetermined. The CDR3 spans 12 residues. The V gene's germline CDR1 is SGHTA and CDR2 FQGNSA. V lost 3 bases to trimming and J lost 3 bases, with 5 bases between them. CDR3 sequence (DNA): TGTGCCAGCAGCTTCTGGGAAGAGACCCAGTACTTC. Translation gives CASSFWEETQYF.

The genes are TRBV11-2 and TRBJ2-1; 11 bases are shared with TRBD1. This CDR3 contains 17 residues. The V gene's germline CDR1 is SGHAT and CDR2 FQNNGV. After removal of 4 bases from V and 7 bases from J, the junction contained 12 bases not matched to a gene. CDR3 protein: CASSSIKGQGVTNEQFF. The CDR3 DNA reads as TGTGCCAGCAGCTCAATCAAGGGACAGGGGGTAACTAATGAGCAGTTCTTC.

This clonotype occurred a few times. The CDR3 reads CATRQGYEQFF. Written as DNA, the CDR3 is TGTGCCACCCGACAGGGCTATGAGCAGTTCTTC. The chain links TRBV15 to TRBJ2-1; 7 nucleotides align to TRBD1. V lost 8 bases and J lost 8; bases outside the gene matches: 3. The germline CDR1 and CDR2 sequences are LNHNV and YYDKDF (reference sequence). The CDR3 runs 11 residues. The full variable domain, completed using reference TRBV15 and TRBJ2-1, is DAMVIQNPRYQVTQFGKPVTLSCSQTLNHNVMYWYQQKSSQAPKLLFHYYDKDFNNEADTPDNFQSRRPNTSFCFLDIRSPGLGDTAMYLCATRQGYEQFFGPGTRLTVL.

The gene calls are TRBV2 and TRBJ2-1; D is uncertain. The CDR3 has 13 amino acids. V lost 2 bases, J lost 7 bases, and 9 bases lay in between. The V gene's germline CDR1 is SNHLY and CDR2 FYNNEI. CDR3 protein: CASSESGWNEQFF. The CDR3 DNA is TGTGCCAGCAGTGAAAGTGGATGGAATGAGCAGTTCTTC.

The V and J genes are TRBV29-1 and TRBJ2-1; a weak D match, TRBD1 (5 bases). CDR3 length: 13 amino acids. Germline-derived CDR1 and CDR2 are SQVTM and ANQGSEA. Trimming took 3 bases from V and 11 from J, leaving 17 bases between them. The CDR3 loop is CSVEQQVAHKQFF. CDR3 coding DNA: TGCAGCGTTGAGCAACAGGTCGCCCATAAGCAGTTCTTC.

This clonotype has only a few counts. This chain connects TRBV11-2 to TRBJ1-2; 9 bases match TRBD1. The CDR3 extends over 14 amino acids. V gave up 5 bases and J gave up 8 bases; unmatched junction bases: 9. The germline gives CDR1 SGHAT, CDR2 FQNNGV. CDR3 sequence: CASSQGTGTGGYTF. The CDR3, as DNA: TGTGCCAGCAGCCAGGGGACAGGGACAGGAGGCTACACCTTC.

The chain is built from TRBV24-1 and TRBJ2-6, with a weak D call TRBD1 (6 bases). V was pared by 1 base and J by 2 bases, with 17 bases between. The CDR3 runs to 19 residues. Germline loops: CDR1 KGHDR, CDR2 SFDVKD. CDR3 sequence: CATSDLGQGLGPGANVLTF. The CDR3 coding sequence is TGTGCCACCAGTGATTTAGGGCAGGGGCTGGGTCCTGGGGCCAACGTCCTGACTTTC.

The chain combines TRBV7-3 with TRBJ2-3; 8 bases map to TRBD2. With V trimmed by 2 bases and J by 5 bases, 15 bases remained unmatched. Germline CDR1 SGHTA, CDR2 FQGTGA. This CDR3 is 18 amino acids long. As DNA, the CDR3 is TGTGCCAGCAGCTTAGGGGAGGGAGTAGCGGGACCACGAGATACGCAGTATTTT. This translates into CASSLGEGVAGPRDTQYF.

This clonotype was counted a few times. The genes are TRBV12-3 or TRBV12-4 and TRBJ2-1, with TRBD1 matching over 9 bases. This CDR3 is 15 amino acids long. The V segment lost 1 base and the J segment 3 bases; nucleotides outside the gene matches: 1. The CDR3 spells CASSLGTGVYNEQFF. CDR3 DNA sequence: TGTGCCAGCAGTTTAGGGACAGGGGTCTACAATGAGCAGTTCTTC.

This chain uses TRBV20-1 with TRBJ2-5, with 11 bases identical to TRBD1. V was clipped by 3 bases and J by 0 bases; unmatched bases: 3. Germline CDR1 and CDR2: DFQATT and SNEGSKA (reference sequence). CDR3 length: 15 residues. The CDR3 protein is CSASRDRGYQETQYF. DNA of the CDR3: TGCAGTGCTAGCCGGGACAGGGGGTACCAAGAGACCCAGTACTTC.

This clonotype was detected only a few times. The chain is built from TRBV6-4 and TRBJ2-3, with 7 bases aligning to TRBD2. The V and J ends lost 0 bases and 0 bases, in that order; junction bases with no gene match: 6. The CDR3 is 17 amino acids. The germline gives CDR1 MRHNA, CDR2 SNTAGT. Here the CDR3 reads CASSDSPLAESTDTQYF. In DNA, the CDR3 is TGTGCCAGCAGTGACTCTCCCCTAGCGGAGAGCACAGATACGCAGTATTTT.

In its sample, this clonotype was seen a few times. V usage is TRBV2 and J usage is TRBJ2-5; 12 nucleotides line up with TRBD2. The CDR3 is 16 amino acids. Germline V gene data show CDR1 as SNHLY and CDR2 as FYNNEI. V lost 9 bases, J lost 0 bases, and 8 bases stayed unmatched. CDR3 region: CASDAGTSGYQETQYF. In DNA form, the CDR3 reads TGTGCCAGTGATGCCGGGACTAGCGGGTACCAAGAGACCCAGTACTTC.

The chain is built from TRBV29-1 and TRBJ2-5; 14 bases fit TRBD2. The assigned J gene may be wrong: the sequence end matches TRBJ2-7 better. This CDR3 region has 14 residues. Germline CDR1 and CDR2: SQVTM and ANQGSEA. The CDR3 reads CSVRGLAGGYEQYF. In DNA, the CDR3 is TGCAGCGTTCGTGGACTAGCGGGGGGCTACGAGCAGTACTTC.

This clonotype came up a few times. The chain is built from TRBV5-1 and TRBJ2-7, with unresolved D. CDR3 size: 13 residues. V lost 0 bases and J 4 bases, leaving 8 bases between the germline ends. The V gene's germline CDR1 is SGHRS and CDR2 YFSETQ. For the CDR3, the DNA is TGCGCCAGCAGCTTGGCCCCACAATACGAGCAGTACTTC. It yields the protein CASSLAPQYEQYF. Full variable domain (outside the CDR3, taken from reference TRBV5-1 and TRBJ2-7): KAGVTQTPRYLIKTRGQQVTLSCSPISGHRSVSWYQQTPGQGLQFLFEYFSETQRNKGNFPGRFSGRQFSNSRSEMNVSTLELGDSALYLCASSLAPQYEQYFGPGTRLTVT.

Only one count was recorded for this clonotype. The chain recombines TRBV5-1 with TRBJ2-3, with 13 bases that match TRBD2. From germline, CDR1 is SGHRS and CDR2 YFSETQ. Germline trimming cut 4 bases from V and 2 bases from J; bases unmatched to any gene: 4. CDR3 length: 16 residues. The CDR3 sequence is CASSGGLAGSTDTQYF. For the CDR3, the DNA is TGCGCCAGCAGCGGGGGACTAGCGGGGTCCACAGATACGCAGTATTTT.

CDR3 loop: CASSVGGWKSSTDTQYF. The DNA for the CDR3 is TGTGCCAGCAGCGTAGGGGGGTGGAAATCGAGCACAGATACGCAGTATTTT. The V call is TRBV9, the J call TRBJ2-3, with D possibly called TRBD1 or TRBD2 (5 bases each). Germline V gene lookup returns CDR1 SGDLS and CDR2 YYNGEE. CDR3 length equals 17 residues. The germline V and J ends were trimmed by 0 bases and 0 bases, with 14 bases remaining between them.

The chain recombines TRBV7-9 with TRBJ1-1; D remains ambiguous. Germline assignment: CDR1 SEHNR and CDR2 FQNEAQ (reference sequence). The CDR3 has 14 amino acids. Trimming removed 2 bases at V and 4 bases at J, with 11 bases between. The CDR3 DNA follows: TGTGCCAGCAGCTTAAGACCCGGCGGCACTGAAGCTTTCTTT. This translates into CASSLRPGGTEAFF.

V gene TRBV5-1 combines with J gene TRBJ2-3; 10 positions agree with TRBD1. Germline CDR1 SGHRS, CDR2 YFSETQ. With V trimmed by 4 bases and J by 0 bases, 5 bases remained unmatched. The CDR3 extends over 16 amino acids. The DNA of the CDR3 is TGCGCCAGCAGCGCCATGACAGGGGGCAGCACAGATACGCAGTATTTT. It is translated as CASSAMTGGSTDTQYF.

The V call is TRBV6-5, the J call TRBJ1-2; possible D gene TRBD1, 6 bases. V lost 6 bases and J 4 bases, leaving 21 bases between the germline ends. The CDR3 has 16 amino acids. Germline V CDR1 and CDR2: MNHEY, SVGAGI. Written as DNA, the CDR3 is TGTGCCAGCAGCCAAGGGGCAGGGGCAGGCGGCTATGGCTACACCTTC. This sequence encodes CASSQGAGAGGYGYTF.

This clonotype was detected only a few times. The chain has TRBV7-2 and TRBJ2-7; 9 nucleotides align to TRBD2. The junction had 5 bases not matched to a gene; V was cut back by 5 bases and J by 3 bases. This CDR3 has 14 residues. Germline values: CDR1 SGHTA, CDR2 FQGNSA. The CDR3 nucleotides read TGTGCCAGCAGCCCTATAGCGGGGGACTACGAGCAGTACTTC. This gives the protein CASSPIAGDYEQYF.

The V and J genes are TRBV12-3 or TRBV12-4 and TRBJ2-7, with 8 bases matching TRBD1. The CDR3 loop spans 11 amino acids. Trimming at V came to 6 bases and at J to 9 bases, leaving 4 bases not matched to a gene. The CDR3 DNA reads as TGTGCCAGCAGGCGGACAGGGACGCAGTACTTC. Translating it yields CASRRTGTQYF.

The chain couples TRBV20-1 to TRBJ2-7; 11 positions agree with TRBD1. Per the germline V gene, CDR1 is DFQATT and CDR2 is SNEGSKA (reference sequence). The CDR3 length is 14 residues. V dropped 5 bases and J dropped 4; count of bases not matched to a gene: 7. CDR3 coding DNA: TGCAGTGCTTGGACAGGGGGCGGTAGTTACGAGCAGTACTTC. Residues: CSAWTGGGSYEQYF.